These T cell receptor beta chains were read from a single sample in a study of shared clonotypes between healthy human individuals. Profiled with immunoSEQ multiplex PCR; TCRdb holds only in-frame clones, not every one. This sample has some 1.5 million clones, with approximately 97% found just once. Sequencing was performed on naive CD4+ T cells sorted from blood. The receptors were sampled from a young man in good health. CDR3s include the opening cysteine and the closing phenylalanine or tryptophan. A D gene is named only where the DNA matches it firmly. Size values are once, few and many counts, or a class for expanded clones, and some rows have none.

d_call: -
j_call: TRBJ1-4
clone_size: -
v_call: TRBV6-5
cdr3_nt: TGTGCCAGCAGTTACTCTAGGGGTGAAAAACTGTTTTTT
cdr3_aa: CASSYSRGEKLFF

d_call: -
j_call: TRBJ2-5
clone_size: -
v_call: TRBV9
cdr3_nt: TGTGCCAGCAGCGTAGGGCCCCAAGGGGGGGAGACCCAGTACTTC
cdr3_aa: CASSVGPQGGETQYF

d_call: -
j_call: TRBJ2-7
clone_size: few
v_call: TRBV5-1
cdr3_nt: TGCGCCAGCAGCCCGTACTCCTACGAGCAGTACTTC
cdr3_aa: CASSPYSYEQYF

d_call: TRBD1
j_call: TRBJ1-1
clone_size: once
v_call: TRBV29-1
cdr3_nt: TGCAGCGCATACCAGGGGGCAGGGACTGAAGCTTTCTTT
cdr3_aa: CSAYQGAGTEAFF

d_call: -
j_call: TRBJ2-3
clone_size: -
v_call: TRBV9
cdr3_nt: TGTGCCAGCAGCGTTACTTGGCAAAACACAGATACGCAGTATTTT
cdr3_aa: CASSVTWQNTDTQYF

d_call: -
j_call: TRBJ2-5
clone_size: -
v_call: TRBV7-9
cdr3_nt: TGTGCCAGCAGCTTAGTCGGGAGAGGGCAAGAGACCCAGTACTTC
cdr3_aa: CASSLVGRGQETQYF

d_call: TRBD2
j_call: TRBJ2-7
clone_size: once
v_call: TRBV19
cdr3_nt: TGTGCCTCCCGAGGAGGGAGGGCAGAATACGAGCAGTACTTC
cdr3_aa: CASRGGRAEYEQYF

d_call: TRBD2
j_call: TRBJ2-5
clone_size: once
v_call: TRBV2
cdr3_nt: TGTGCCAGCAGTAGGACTAGCGGGAGTTCGGAGACCCAGTACTTC
cdr3_aa: CASSRTSGSSETQYF

d_call: -
j_call: TRBJ1-1
clone_size: -
v_call: TRBV21-1
cdr3_nt: TGTGCCAACGTGGGGGCTAAGGCTTTCTTT
cdr3_aa: CANVGAKAFF

d_call: -
j_call: TRBJ2-3
clone_size: -
v_call: TRBV9
cdr3_nt: TGTGCCAGCAGCCCCCAAGGAACTAGCACAGATACGCAGTATTTT
cdr3_aa: CASSPQGTSTDTQYF

d_call: -
j_call: TRBJ2-7
clone_size: -
v_call: TRBV18
cdr3_nt: TGTGCCAGCTCAGTCGTTGGGGCGAGTCAGGGTTACGAGCAGTACTTC
cdr3_aa: CASSVVGASQGYEQYF

d_call: TRBD2
j_call: TRBJ2-1
clone_size: once
v_call: TRBV4-1
cdr3_nt: TGCGCCAGCAGCCAAGAAGGTTTTAGCGGGAGGGGAAATGAGCAGTTCTTC
cdr3_aa: CASSQEGFSGRGNEQFF

d_call: -
j_call: TRBJ2-3
clone_size: -
v_call: TRBV6-6
cdr3_nt: TGTGCCAGCAGAATCTTGCATAAGGCAGATACGCAGTATTTT
cdr3_aa: CASRILHKADTQYF

d_call: -
j_call: TRBJ2-6
clone_size: -
v_call: TRBV30
cdr3_nt: TGTGCCTGGAGAAGGGGTGGGACGGCTGGGGCCAACGTCCTGACTTTC
cdr3_aa: CAWRRGGTAGANVLTF

d_call: -
j_call: TRBJ2-4
clone_size: -
v_call: TRBV11-2
cdr3_nt: TGTGCCAGCAAGAGGGGGGGACTATCTCCGCTAGCCAAAAACATTCAGTACTTC
cdr3_aa: CASKRGGLSPLAKNIQYF

d_call: -
j_call: TRBJ2-1
clone_size: -
v_call: TRBV25-1
cdr3_nt: TGTGCCAGCAGTGAAACAGGGCCTGGCTCCTACAATGAGCAGTTCTTC
cdr3_aa: CASSETGPGSYNEQFF

d_call: TRBD2
j_call: TRBJ2-1
clone_size: -
v_call: TRBV5-1
cdr3_nt: TGCGCCAGCAGCTTGGGGGGTAGCGGGCCCTACAATGAGCAGTTCTTC
cdr3_aa: CASSLGGSGPYNEQFF

d_call: TRBD1
j_call: TRBJ1-2
clone_size: -
v_call: TRBV29-1
cdr3_nt: TGCAGCGTTTTAAGCTTGGCCCAGGGGGCGCTGGGAAACAACTATGGCTACACCTTC
cdr3_aa: CSVLSLAQGALGNNYGYTF

d_call: TRBD1
j_call: TRBJ2-1
clone_size: once
v_call: TRBV27
cdr3_nt: TGTGCCAGCAGTACAGGGGGCGTCCCCTACAATGAGCAGTTCTTC
cdr3_aa: CASSTGGVPYNEQFF

d_call: -
j_call: TRBJ2-1
clone_size: once
v_call: TRBV5-1
cdr3_nt: TGCGCCAGCAGCTTGCCTGGCGATGAGCAGTTCTTC
cdr3_aa: CASSLPGDEQFF

d_call: TRBD2
j_call: TRBJ2-1
clone_size: once
v_call: TRBV15
cdr3_nt: TGTGCCACCAGCGCGATAGCGGGAGTTGCCTACAATGAGCAGTTCTTC
cdr3_aa: CATSAIAGVAYNEQFF

d_call: TRBD1
j_call: TRBJ1-5
clone_size: -
v_call: TRBV19
cdr3_nt: TGTGCCAGTTCAGGACAGGGGGCTTTCTACCAGCCCCAGCATTTT
cdr3_aa: CASSGQGAFYQPQHF

d_call: TRBD1
j_call: TRBJ2-7
clone_size: -
v_call: TRBV5-1
cdr3_nt: TGCGCCAGCAGCTTGGACCCGGGACAGGGGGCCTACGAGCAGTACTTC
cdr3_aa: CASSLDPGQGAYEQYF

d_call: TRBD2
j_call: TRBJ2-7
clone_size: -
v_call: TRBV5-6
cdr3_nt: TGTGCCAGCAGTTTGGGGAGCGGGAGCCTACGTAACGAGCAGTACTTC
cdr3_aa: CASSLGSGSLRNEQYF

d_call: -
j_call: TRBJ1-1
clone_size: -
v_call: TRBV5-5
cdr3_nt: TGTGCCAGCAGCGATACAGGGATGAACACTGAAGCTTTCTTT
cdr3_aa: CASSDTGMNTEAFF

d_call: -
j_call: TRBJ2-7
clone_size: -
v_call: TRBV30
cdr3_nt: TGTGCCTGGAGTGAGCCTTGGCCGGTCTACGAGCAGTACTTC
cdr3_aa: CAWSEPWPVYEQYF

d_call: -
j_call: TRBJ2-1
clone_size: -
v_call: TRBV6-1
cdr3_nt: TGTGCCAGCAGTCAGGGTCCTGAGCAGTTCTTC
cdr3_aa: CASSQGPEQFF

d_call: TRBD2
j_call: TRBJ2-7
clone_size: -
v_call: TRBV10-1
cdr3_nt: TGCGCCAGCAGTAGACTAGCGGGGGATTTCCCTTACGAGCAGTACTTC
cdr3_aa: CASSRLAGDFPYEQYF

d_call: TRBD2
j_call: TRBJ2-7
clone_size: -
v_call: TRBV29-1
cdr3_nt: TGCAGCGTTGTAAGCGGGAGGGGCACTTACGAGCAGTACTTC
cdr3_aa: CSVVSGRGTYEQYF

d_call: -
j_call: TRBJ2-5
clone_size: -
v_call: TRBV2
cdr3_nt: TGTGCCAGCAGCGCGGACTCATCAGCGGGGACCCAGTACTTC
cdr3_aa: CASSADSSAGTQYF

d_call: TRBD1
j_call: TRBJ1-5
clone_size: -
v_call: TRBV4-1
cdr3_nt: TGCGCCAGCAGCCACGAAAGGACAGGGGGCGCGGGCAATCAGCCCCAGCATTTT
cdr3_aa: CASSHERTGGAGNQPQHF

d_call: TRBD2
j_call: TRBJ2-1
clone_size: -
v_call: TRBV5-4
cdr3_nt: TGTGCCAGCAGCCCCTTGGCGGCTAGCGGGAGGGTAAATGAGCAGTTCTTC
cdr3_aa: CASSPLAASGRVNEQFF

d_call: TRBD1
j_call: TRBJ2-7
clone_size: -
v_call: TRBV10-3
cdr3_nt: TGTGCCTCAAGACAGGGGGTTCTTTACGAGCAGTACTTC
cdr3_aa: CASRQGVLYEQYF

d_call: -
j_call: TRBJ2-3
clone_size: -
v_call: TRBV7-2
cdr3_nt: TGTGCCAGCAGCTTAGTCGTAGCAGGGGGGCGAAATACGCAGTATTTT
cdr3_aa: CASSLVVAGGRNTQYF

d_call: TRBD1
j_call: TRBJ2-7
clone_size: -
v_call: TRBV15
cdr3_nt: TGTGCCACCAGCAGAGGTACAAGACAGGGGCTCCACGAGCAGTACTTC
cdr3_aa: CATSRGTRQGLHEQYF

d_call: TRBD2
j_call: TRBJ2-7
clone_size: -
v_call: TRBV28
cdr3_nt: TGTGCCAGCAGGGGGACTAGCGTCTTTGGCGAGCAGTACTTC
cdr3_aa: CASRGTSVFGEQYF

d_call: -
j_call: TRBJ1-1
clone_size: -
v_call: TRBV5-6
cdr3_nt: TGTGCCAGCAGCTTGTCGGGAAGGGAAGCTTTCTTT
cdr3_aa: CASSLSGREAFF

d_call: TRBD1
j_call: TRBJ1-1
clone_size: -
v_call: TRBV19
cdr3_nt: TGTGCCAGTAGTATCCGTCGGTTACAGGGGTCTCTCACTGAAGCTTTCTTT
cdr3_aa: CASSIRRLQGSLTEAFF

d_call: -
j_call: TRBJ1-3
clone_size: once
v_call: TRBV7-9
cdr3_nt: TGTGCCTTTTTCCCGGGGGGCAGCGAGCTCTCTGGAAACACCATATATTTT
cdr3_aa: CAFFPGGSELSGNTIYF

d_call: -
j_call: TRBJ2-5
clone_size: -
v_call: TRBV14
cdr3_nt: TGTGCCAGCAGCCACTCAGAAGAGCAGTACTTC
cdr3_aa: CASSHSEEQYF

d_call: -
j_call: TRBJ1-1
clone_size: -
v_call: TRBV4-3
cdr3_nt: TGCGCCAGCAGCCCGGGGGACCGCCCGTCGACTGAAGCTTTCTTT
cdr3_aa: CASSPGDRPSTEAFF

d_call: -
j_call: TRBJ2-2
clone_size: once
v_call: TRBV5-1
cdr3_nt: TGCGCCAGCAGCCCACAGGGTTGGGGTAAGGACGGGGAGCTGTTTTTT
cdr3_aa: CASSPQGWGKDGELFF

d_call: TRBD2
j_call: TRBJ2-1
clone_size: -
v_call: TRBV11-1
cdr3_nt: TGTGCCAGCAGCCCTCCGGGGAGCGGGAGACACAATGAGCAGTTCTTC
cdr3_aa: CASSPPGSGRHNEQFF

d_call: -
j_call: TRBJ2-7
clone_size: -
v_call: TRBV5-5
cdr3_nt: TGTGCCAGCAGCTTCTCCTACGAGCAGTACTTC
cdr3_aa: CASSFSYEQYF

d_call: -
j_call: TRBJ2-3
clone_size: -
v_call: TRBV9
cdr3_nt: TGTGCCAGCAGCGTAGACGGAGTCACAGATACGCAGTATTTT
cdr3_aa: CASSVDGVTDTQYF

d_call: TRBD2
j_call: TRBJ2-7
clone_size: -
v_call: TRBV7-2
cdr3_nt: TGTGCCAGCAGCCATTCCGGGACTACATACGAGCAGTACTTC
cdr3_aa: CASSHSGTTYEQYF

d_call: -
j_call: TRBJ2-5
clone_size: -
v_call: TRBV5-1
cdr3_nt: TGCGCCAGCAGCACCGACAGGCCGGGAGAGACCCAGTACTTC
cdr3_aa: CASSTDRPGETQYF

d_call: TRBD1
j_call: TRBJ1-1
clone_size: -
v_call: TRBV28
cdr3_nt: TGTGCCAGCAGAGCTGACAGGGGGCTCAACACTGAAGCTTTCTTT
cdr3_aa: CASRADRGLNTEAFF